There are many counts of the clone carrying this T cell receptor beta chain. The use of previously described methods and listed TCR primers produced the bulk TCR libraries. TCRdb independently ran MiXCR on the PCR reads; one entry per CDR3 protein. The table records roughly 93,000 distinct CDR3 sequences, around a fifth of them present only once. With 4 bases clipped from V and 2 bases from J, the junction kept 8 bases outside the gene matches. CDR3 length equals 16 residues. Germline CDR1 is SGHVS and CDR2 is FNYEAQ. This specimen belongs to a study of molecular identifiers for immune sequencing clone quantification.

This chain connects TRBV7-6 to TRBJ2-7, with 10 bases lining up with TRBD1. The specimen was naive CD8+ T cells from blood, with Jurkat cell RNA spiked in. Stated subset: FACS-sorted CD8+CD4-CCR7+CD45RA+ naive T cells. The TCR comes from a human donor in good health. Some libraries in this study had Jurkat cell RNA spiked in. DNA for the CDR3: TGTGCCAGCAGCTCGGGGACCGGGACAGGGGCCTACGAGCAGTACTTC. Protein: CASSSGTGTGAYEQYF.